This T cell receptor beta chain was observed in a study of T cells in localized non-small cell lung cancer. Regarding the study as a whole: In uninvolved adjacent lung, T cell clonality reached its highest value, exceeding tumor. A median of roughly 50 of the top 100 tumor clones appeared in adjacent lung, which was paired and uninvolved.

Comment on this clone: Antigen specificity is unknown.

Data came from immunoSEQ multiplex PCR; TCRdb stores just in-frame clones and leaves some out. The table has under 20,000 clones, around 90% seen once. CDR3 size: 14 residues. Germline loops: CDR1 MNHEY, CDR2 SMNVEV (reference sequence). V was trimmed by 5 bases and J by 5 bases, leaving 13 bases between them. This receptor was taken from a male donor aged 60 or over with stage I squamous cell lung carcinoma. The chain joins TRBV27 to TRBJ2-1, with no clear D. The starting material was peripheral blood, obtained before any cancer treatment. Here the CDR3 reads CASSPLERHNEQFF. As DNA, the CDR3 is TGTGCCAGCAGTCCCTTGGAACGGCACAATGAGCAGTTCTTC.